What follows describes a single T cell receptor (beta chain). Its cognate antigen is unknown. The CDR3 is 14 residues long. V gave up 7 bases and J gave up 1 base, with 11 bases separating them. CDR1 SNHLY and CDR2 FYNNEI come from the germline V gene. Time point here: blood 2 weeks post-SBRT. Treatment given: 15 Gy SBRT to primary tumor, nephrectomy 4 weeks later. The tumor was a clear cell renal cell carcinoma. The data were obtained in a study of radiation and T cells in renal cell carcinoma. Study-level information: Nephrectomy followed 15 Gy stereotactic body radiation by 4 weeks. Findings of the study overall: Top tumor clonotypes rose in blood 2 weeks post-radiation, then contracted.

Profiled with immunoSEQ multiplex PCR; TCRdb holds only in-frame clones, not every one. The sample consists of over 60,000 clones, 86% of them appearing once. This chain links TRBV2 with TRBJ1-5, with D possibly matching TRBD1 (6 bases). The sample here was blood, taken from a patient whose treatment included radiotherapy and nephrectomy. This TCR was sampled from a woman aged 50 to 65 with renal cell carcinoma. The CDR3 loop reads CASTQQGSNQPQHF. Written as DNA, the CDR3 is TGTGCCAGCACCCAACAGGGAAGCAATCAGCCCCAGCATTTT.